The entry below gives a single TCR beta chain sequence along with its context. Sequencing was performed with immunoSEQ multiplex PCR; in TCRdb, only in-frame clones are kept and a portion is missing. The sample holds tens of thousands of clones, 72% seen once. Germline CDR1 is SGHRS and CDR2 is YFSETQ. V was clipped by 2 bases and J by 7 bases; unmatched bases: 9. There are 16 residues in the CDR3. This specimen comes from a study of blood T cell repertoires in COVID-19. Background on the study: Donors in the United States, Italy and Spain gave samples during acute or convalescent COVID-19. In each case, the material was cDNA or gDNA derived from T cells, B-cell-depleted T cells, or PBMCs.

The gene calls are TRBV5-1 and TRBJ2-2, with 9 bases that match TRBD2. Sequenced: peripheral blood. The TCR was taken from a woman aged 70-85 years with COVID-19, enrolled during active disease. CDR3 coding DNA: TGCGCCAGCAGCTTTGGCGGGAGGGCGCCCATCGGGGAGCTGTTTTTT. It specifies CASSFGGRAPIGELFF.